Following are 3 T cell receptor beta chains from one sample sequenced in a study of regulatory T cells in long-lasting Graves disease. Time point specified: persistent/refractory GD, antithyroid drugs over 5 years with positive TRAb. RNA extracted from PBMCs served as the sequencing template. Investigators prepared the TCR beta libraries by applying iRepertoire HTBI primers and Arm-PCR of CDR3 regions. One entry per CDR3 protein results from TCRdb running MiXCR on the multiplex PCR reads. The sample has roughly 470,000 distinct CDR3 sequences, roughly 20% seen once; the top ten hold over 7.5%. The sample here was peripheral blood mononuclear cells (PBMCs), taken when the disease was refractory, from a patient treated with antithyroid drugs. Receptors were obtained from a female donor with Graves disease.

The chain employs TRBV5-1 and TRBJ1-1; 11 nucleotides match TRBD1. This CDR3 has 15 amino acids. V gave up 4 bases and J gave up 5 bases; unmatched junction bases: 7. CDR1 is SGHRS and CDR2 is YFSETQ in the germline V gene. CDR3 bases: TGCGCCAGCAGCCGAGGGACAGGGGGATTGACTGAAGCTTTCTTT. Its translation: CASSRGTGGLTEAFF.

This clonotype appeared a few times. V gene TRBV5-4 combines with J gene TRBJ2-7; 7 nucleotides align to TRBD1. This CDR3 comprises 15 residues. With V trimmed by 4 bases and J by 4 bases, 11 bases remained unmatched. Per germline, CDR1 SGHNT and CDR2 YYREEE (reference sequence). As DNA, the CDR3 is TGTGCCAGCAGCCCCGCCCCGGGACAGACTTACGAGCAGTACTTC. It specifies CASSPAPGQTYEQYF.

The CDR3 sequence is CASSVGGLGYEQYF. CDR3 DNA: TGTGCCAGCAGCGTAGGAGGGCTGGGCTACGAGCAGTACTTC. This chain joins TRBV9 and TRBJ2-7; possible D gene TRBD2, 5 bases. V shed 0 bases and J shed 3 bases, with 10 bases lying between them. Germline V CDR1 and CDR2: SGDLS, YYNGEE. This CDR3 is 14 amino acids long.